This T cell receptor (beta chain) was retrieved from a study of cytotoxic CD8 clonotypes in ibrutinib-treated CLL. The repertoire was sequenced with immunoSEQ multiplex PCR; TCRdb's copy has only in-frame clones and lacks some. The sample has more than 15,000 clones, around 81% seen once. The TCR comes from a human donor with chronic lymphocytic leukemia. The sample was PBMCs, taken before ibrutinib treatment.

The CDR3 DNA reads TGTGCCTGGAATAGGGGTTCGTGGGCAGATACGCAGTATTTT. Translated, it gives CAWNRGSWADTQYF. The chain recombines TRBV30 with TRBJ2-3, with D tentatively TRBD1 (5 bases). V lost 4 bases and J lost 4, with 15 bases in between. The CDR3 runs to 14 residues. Germline CDR1 reads GTSNPN; CDR2 reads SVGIG (reference sequence).